This paragraph reports one TCR beta chain. The record originates from a study of early T cells in non-severe SARS-CoV-2 infection. Each cDNA molecule carried a unique molecular identifier. TCRdb redid the calling of the 5' RACE reads with MiXCR, one entry per CDR3 protein. The sample includes over 30,000 distinct CDR3 sequences, more than 5% seen only once; the top ten take over 12%. The receptor's source is an adult who was a healthcare worker with PCR-confirmed SARS-CoV-2 infection or an uninfected control (not recorded which). The source material was whole blood.

For the CDR3, the DNA is TGTGCCAGCAGTGCCACGGGGCAGTCACCCCTCCACTTT. Its translation: CASSATGQSPLHF. The chain is built from TRBV25-1 and TRBJ1-6, with D possibly TRBD1 on 5 matching bases. The ends were cut back, 4 bases at V and 10 bases at J, with 11 bases in the middle. CDR1 MGHDK and CDR2 SYGVNS come from the germline V gene. The CDR3 sequence is 13 residues long.